One sample yielded the 4 T cell receptor beta chains listed below, sequenced in a study of T-cell memory formation after mild COVID-19. TCRdb re-analysed the 5' RACE reads in MiXCR, keeping a single row per CDR3 protein. The repertoire includes fewer than 200,000 distinct CDR3 sequences, over 20% of them detected once, and approximately 22% sits in the top ten. The source material was PBMCs or a T cell subset sorted from them (not recorded which). Source of these receptors: an adult woman who had mild COVID-19 (a few samples of this study predate the infection). Cell type and time point are not known.

DNA of the CDR3: TGCAGCGTTGAAGATGGAGACAAAGAGACCCAGTACTTC. This gives the protein CSVEDGDKETQYF. The chain joins TRBV29-1 to TRBJ2-5; D is unclear. The CDR3 extends over 13 amino acids. With 0 bases removed from V and 3 bases from J, the gap between germline ends came to 8 bases. The germline V gene has CDR1 SQVTM and CDR2 ANQGSEA.

This clonotype was seen only a few times. The rearrangement links TRBV20-1 to TRBJ2-1, with TRBD2 identical over 13 bases. The CDR3 sequence is 18 residues long. V shed 1 base and J 10 bases; nucleotides not matched to a gene: 16. From germline, CDR1 is DFQATT and CDR2 SNEGSKA (reference sequence). CDR3 residues: CSARGLGLAGNEYREQFF. The CDR3 DNA sequence: TGCAGTGCTAGAGGTTTGGGACTAGCGGGAAATGAGTATCGGGAGCAGTTCTTC.

This clonotype is medium-sized by share. The V gene is TRBV15, the J gene TRBJ2-3; 9 positions match TRBD2. The CDR3 extends over 13 amino acids. CDR1 is LNHNV and CDR2 is YYDKDF in the germline V gene (reference sequence). J gave up 8 bases and V 7 bases, and 7 bases lay outside the gene matches. The CDR3 loop is CATTAGGLGTQYF. The DNA for the CDR3 is TGTGCCACCACGGCGGGGGGGCTGGGTACGCAGTATTTT.

This clonotype has a handful of counts. The genes are TRBV4-2 and TRBJ2-7, with a possible D match to TRBD2 (5 bases). This CDR3 contains 13 residues. The ends were cut back, 4 bases at V and 3 bases at J, with 10 bases in the middle. Germline CDR1 and CDR2: LGHNA and YNFKEQ. CDR3 in amino acids: CASSPREDYEQYF. The CDR3 DNA reads as TGTGCCAGCAGCCCCCGGGAAGACTACGAGCAGTACTTC.